The rows below give T cell receptor beta chains drawn from one sample of a study of T cell repertoires in cytomegalovirus infection. Their recognized antigens are unknown. One entry per CDR3 protein results from TCRdb running MiXCR on the reads. The sample shows 250,000 to 300,000 distinct CDR3 sequences, 22% of them seen only once. This specimen consisted of cultured PBMCs, obtained from culture after CMV antigen stimulation. Receptor source: a human donor in good health (CMV status not recorded). Some clones in this sample may be carry-over from other donors' samples. Both conserved end residues are part of each CDR3. D genes are given only for firm matches. Clone size is stated in some rows and not others, as once, few, many or a class when expanded.

J	size	D	V	DNA	CDR3
TRBJ1-2	many	NA	TRBV7-4	TGTGCCAGCAGATCACAGGGATTCCCGAATCGCTACACCTTC	CASRSQGFPNRYTF
TRBJ1-2	NA	NA	TRBV9	TGTGCCTGCAGCGTAGAGGGCAGTTCGGCTGGCTACACCTTC	CACSVEGSSAGYTF
TRBJ1-5	NA	NA	TRBV18	TGTGCCAGCTCACCAGTTGGGATGACTAATAGCAATCAGCCCCAGCATTTT	CASSPVGMTNSNQPQHF
TRBJ2-1	few	TRBD2	TRBV19	TGTGCCAGTAGTATAGAGGGGGGGTTCCAGTACAATGAGCAGTTCTTC	CASSIEGGFQYNEQFF
TRBJ1-5	NA	NA	TRBV12-3/TRBV12-4	TGTGCCAGCAGTCTGCGGGGGGGAATAAATCAGCCCCAGCATTTT	CASSLRGGINQPQHF
TRBJ2-1	many	TRBD2	TRBV11-3	TGTGCCAGCAGCGTCGGGACTAGCGGGAGCTCCTACAATGAGCAGTTCTTC	CASSVGTSGSSYNEQFF
TRBJ2-5	NA	NA	TRBV4-1	TGCGCCAGCAGCCAAGAAGCCGGCAGGGTCGGGGAGACCCAGTACTTC	CASSQEAGRVGETQYF
TRBJ2-4	few	NA	TRBV29-1	TGCAGCGTTGAAGATCTGGGGACCAACTTCGCCAAAAACATTCAGTACTTC	CSVEDLGTNFAKNIQYF
TRBJ2-1	NA	TRBD2	TRBV10-3	TGCCTTAGAATCGGGACTAGCGTCACGAGCTCCTACAATGAGCAGTTCTTC	CLRIGTSVTSSYNEQFF
TRBJ2-3	NA	NA	TRBV6-6	TGTGCCAGCAGTTACTCGTTAACCTCCTCCAGCGCAGATACGCAGTATTTT	CASSYSLTSSSADTQYF
TRBJ2-7	many	NA	TRBV5-1	TGCGCCAGCAGCTTGGCCTTGGACAAAACGTCCTACGAGCAGTACTTC	CASSLALDKTSYEQYF
TRBJ1-4	few	TRBD1	TRBV7-2	TGTGCCAGCAGCTTAGAGGTAGAGGGGGCTGGAGAAAAACTGTTTTTT	CASSLEVEGAGEKLFF
TRBJ1-1	few	TRBD1	TRBV6-1	TGTGCCAGCAGACCCGACAGGGGGCGAGGAGCTGAAGCTTTCTTT	CASRPDRGRGAEAFF
TRBJ1-2	many	TRBD1	TRBV7-2	TGTGCCAGCAGCTTCCCGGGACAGGGGCGTCGTGGCTACACCTTC	CASSFPGQGRRGYTF
TRBJ2-1	NA	NA	TRBV11-1	TGTGCCAGCAGCTTATCCCGCATGAGCTCCTACAATGAGCAGTTCTTC	CASSLSRMSSYNEQFF
TRBJ2-1	NA	NA	TRBV27	TGTGCCAGCCTACCTCGAGGGGCCTCCTACAATGAGCAGTTCTTC	CASLPRGASYNEQFF
TRBJ2-7	NA	NA	TRBV4-3	TGCGCCAGCAGCCAAGGTGATACTCGAGCGGCTGCCTACGAGCAGTACTTC	CASSQGDTRAAAYEQYF
TRBJ2-5	few	NA	TRBV7-9	TGTGCCAGCAGCTTATTTCTCCCTGGCGAGTCCCAGTACTTC	CASSLFLPGESQYF
TRBJ2-2	NA	NA	TRBV18	TGTGCCAGCTCACCAGCAGCTTCGCGGTCCACCGGGGAGCTGTTTTTT	CASSPAASRSTGELFF
TRBJ2-7	few	NA	TRBV29-1	TGCAGCGCCCGACGTGATGGAGCCTACGAGCAGTACTTC	CSARRDGAYEQYF
TRBJ1-1	few	TRBD1	TRBV6-2/TRBV6-3	TGTGCCAGCAGTTACAGGGGGCTAATGAACACTGAAGCTTTCTTT	CASSYRGLMNTEAFF
TRBJ1-4	NA	NA	TRBV4-1	TGCGCCAGCAGCCAGTACTCATTGCGGGCAACAACTAATGAAAAACTGTTTTTT	CASSQYSLRATTNEKLFF